The rows below give T cell receptor beta chains drawn from one sample of a study of blood T cell repertoires in COVID-19. TCRdb's table, derived via immunoSEQ multiplex PCR, lists solely in-frame clones and lacks some. The top ten hold approximately 1.5% of the sample, which has approximately 110,000 clones, approximately 84% seen once. Source material: peripheral blood. The receptors here all came from a man in his forties or fifties with acute or convalescent COVID-19. CDR3s include the opening cysteine and the closing phenylalanine or tryptophan. Fields, in order: CDR3 protein, CDR3 DNA, V gene, J gene, clone size, D gene. D genes are given only for firm matches. Rows may omit the clone size; those that give it use once, few, many or a size class.

CDR3 protein: CASSPTSGAGELFF
CDR3 DNA: TGTGCCAGCAGCCCTACTAGCGGCGCCGGGGAGCTGTTTTTT
V gene: TRBV6-4
J gene: TRBJ2-2
clone size: NA
D gene: TRBD2

CDR3 protein: CASKMTSGTGELFF
CDR3 DNA: TGCGCCAGTAAGATGACTAGTGGGACCGGGGAGCTGTTTTTT
V gene: TRBV5-1
J gene: TRBJ2-2
clone size: few
D gene: NA

CDR3 protein: CASSQRQGTGYTF
CDR3 DNA: TGTGCCAGCAGCCAGAGACAGGGCACTGGCTACACCTTC
V gene: TRBV3-1/TRBV3-2
J gene: TRBJ1-2
clone size: NA
D gene: TRBD1

CDR3 protein: CASSQGTGLWETQYF
CDR3 DNA: TGCGCCAGCAGCCAAGGGACAGGGTTATGGGAGACCCAGTACTTC
V gene: TRBV4-1
J gene: TRBJ2-5
clone size: NA
D gene: TRBD1

CDR3 protein: CASSRNLRGGEQYF
CDR3 DNA: TGTGCCAGCAGCCGAAATCTCAGGGGTGGGGAGCAGTACTTC
V gene: TRBV14
J gene: TRBJ2-7
clone size: NA
D gene: NA

CDR3 protein: CASSLGRSGELFF
CDR3 DNA: TGCGCCAGCAGCTTGGGCCGGTCCGGGGAGCTGTTTTTT
V gene: TRBV5-1
J gene: TRBJ2-2
clone size: NA
D gene: NA

CDR3 protein: CASSRGGVGANVLTF
CDR3 DNA: TGCGCCAGCAGCCGAGGAGGAGTTGGGGCCAACGTCCTGACTTTC
V gene: TRBV5-1
J gene: TRBJ2-6
clone size: few
D gene: NA

CDR3 protein: CASSLDGGYGYTF
CDR3 DNA: TGCGCCAGCAGCTTGGACGGTGGCTATGGCTACACCTTC
V gene: TRBV5-1
J gene: TRBJ1-2
clone size: NA
D gene: NA

CDR3 protein: CATSRVLTATNEKLFF
CDR3 DNA: TGTGCCACCAGCAGAGTATTGACAGCAACTAATGAAAAACTGTTTTTT
V gene: TRBV15
J gene: TRBJ1-4
clone size: NA
D gene: NA

CDR3 protein: CASSLTGGQPQHF
CDR3 DNA: TGTGCCAGCAGTTTGACAGGGGGGCAGCCCCAGCATTTT
V gene: TRBV6-5
J gene: TRBJ1-5
clone size: NA
D gene: TRBD1

CDR3 protein: CAISSGTSGLYNEQFF
CDR3 DNA: TGTGCCATCAGCTCCGGGACTAGCGGACTTTACAATGAGCAGTTCTTC
V gene: TRBV10-3
J gene: TRBJ2-1
clone size: NA
D gene: TRBD2

CDR3 protein: CASSSMGLVAHEQYF
CDR3 DNA: TGTGCCAGCAGCTCCATGGGACTAGTCGCCCACGAGCAGTACTTC
V gene: TRBV7-2
J gene: TRBJ2-7
clone size: NA
D gene: TRBD2

CDR3 protein: CASRKTGTDGYTF
CDR3 DNA: TGTGCCAGCAGAAAAACCGGGACAGATGGCTACACCTTC
V gene: TRBV7-9
J gene: TRBJ1-2
clone size: once
D gene: TRBD1

CDR3 protein: CASSPRASGRKEQYF
CDR3 DNA: TGTGCCAGCAGCCCCCGGGCTAGCGGGAGGAAAGAGCAGTACTTC
V gene: TRBV3-1/TRBV3-2
J gene: TRBJ2-7
clone size: NA
D gene: TRBD2

CDR3 protein: CASSLGGQGASPLHF
CDR3 DNA: TGTGCCAGCAGCCTTGGAGGACAGGGGGCGTCACCCCTCCACTTT
V gene: TRBV7-6
J gene: TRBJ1-6
clone size: NA
D gene: TRBD1

CDR3 protein: CASTRDRGNTEAFF
CDR3 DNA: TGCGCCAGCACCCGGGACAGGGGGAACACTGAAGCTTTCTTT
V gene: TRBV5-1
J gene: TRBJ1-1
clone size: NA
D gene: TRBD1

CDR3 protein: CASSFDRGRGSPLHF
CDR3 DNA: TGCGCCAGCAGCTTCGACAGGGGGCGAGGGTCACCCCTCCACTTT
V gene: TRBV5-1
J gene: TRBJ1-6
clone size: NA
D gene: TRBD1

CDR3 protein: CAVSAVDNSPLHF
CDR3 DNA: TGTGCCGTCTCGGCGGTGGATAATTCACCCCTCCACTTT
V gene: TRBV10-3
J gene: TRBJ1-6
clone size: NA
D gene: NA

CDR3 protein: CASSDGTGGNTEAFF
CDR3 DNA: TGTGCCAGCAGTGACGGAACAGGGGGGAACACTGAAGCTTTCTTT
V gene: TRBV6-4
J gene: TRBJ1-1
clone size: NA
D gene: TRBD1

CDR3 protein: CASSVGTVYGYTF
CDR3 DNA: TGCGCCAGCAGCGTAGGGACAGTCTATGGCTACACCTTC
V gene: TRBV5-1
J gene: TRBJ1-2
clone size: NA
D gene: TRBD1

CDR3 protein: CASSPGQGPLSYEQYF
CDR3 DNA: TGCGCCAGCAGCCCGGGACAGGGTCCGCTGTCCTACGAGCAGTACTTC
V gene: TRBV4-1
J gene: TRBJ2-7
clone size: NA
D gene: TRBD1

CDR3 protein: CASSRQGGEKLFF
CDR3 DNA: TGTGCCAGCAGCCGACAGGGCGGTGAAAAACTGTTTTTT
V gene: TRBV2
J gene: TRBJ1-4
clone size: NA
D gene: TRBD1

CDR3 protein: CASSQDSPLTSGGAGELFF
CDR3 DNA: TGTGCCAGCAGCCAAGATTCTCCATTGACTAGCGGGGGAGCCGGGGAGCTGTTTTTT
V gene: TRBV4-2
J gene: TRBJ2-2
clone size: NA
D gene: TRBD2

CDR3 protein: CSVATSGDNEQFF
CDR3 DNA: TGCAGCGTTGCTACTAGCGGAGACAATGAGCAGTTCTTC
V gene: TRBV29-1
J gene: TRBJ2-1
clone size: once
D gene: TRBD2

CDR3 protein: CATSRDLYTRDPQHF
CDR3 DNA: TGTGCCACCAGCAGAGATCTCTACACCAGGGATCCCCAGCATTTT
V gene: TRBV15
J gene: TRBJ1-5
clone size: NA
D gene: NA

CDR3 protein: CASSLDRGIDGYTF
CDR3 DNA: TGTGCCAGCTCGCTTGACAGGGGGATCGATGGCTACACCTTC
V gene: TRBV5-4
J gene: TRBJ1-2
clone size: few
D gene: TRBD1

CDR3 protein: CASSDRGRRTEAFF
CDR3 DNA: TGTGCCAGCAGTGACAGGGGGCGCAGGACTGAAGCTTTCTTT
V gene: TRBV6-6
J gene: TRBJ1-1
clone size: once
D gene: TRBD1

CDR3 protein: CASSIGGNSGNTIYF
CDR3 DNA: TGTGCCAGCAGCATTGGAGGGAATTCTGGAAACACCATATATTTT
V gene: TRBV5-4
J gene: TRBJ1-3
clone size: NA
D gene: NA

CDR3 protein: CASSPSGQGIYGYTF
CDR3 DNA: TGTGCCAGCTCACCTTCGGGACAGGGGATTTATGGCTACACCTTC
V gene: TRBV18
J gene: TRBJ1-2
clone size: NA
D gene: TRBD1

CDR3 protein: CASSLAGESTGELFF
CDR3 DNA: TGTGCCAGCTCTTTAGCGGGAGAGAGCACCGGGGAGCTGTTTTTT
V gene: TRBV18
J gene: TRBJ2-2
clone size: NA
D gene: TRBD2

CDR3 protein: CATSDARTPSYEQYF
CDR3 DNA: TGTGCCACCAGTGACGCCCGGACTCCATCGTACGAGCAGTACTTC
V gene: TRBV24-1
J gene: TRBJ2-7
clone size: NA
D gene: NA

CDR3 protein: CASRTPVGQAYEQYF
CDR3 DNA: TGTGCCAGCAGAACACCTGTTGGGCAGGCTTACGAGCAGTACTTC
V gene: TRBV28
J gene: TRBJ2-7
clone size: NA
D gene: NA

CDR3 protein: CAWTGNSYNSPLHF
CDR3 DNA: TGTGCCTGGACAGGGAACTCCTATAATTCACCCCTCCACTTT
V gene: TRBV30
J gene: TRBJ1-6
clone size: NA
D gene: NA

CDR3 protein: CASKPQGGNTEAFF
CDR3 DNA: TGTGCCAGCAAACCACAGGGGGGGAACACTGAAGCTTTCTTT
V gene: TRBV6-5
J gene: TRBJ1-1
clone size: NA
D gene: TRBD1

CDR3 protein: CASSVSFTDGYTF
CDR3 DNA: TGTGCCAGCAGCGTTAGTTTTACGGATGGCTACACCTTC
V gene: TRBV9
J gene: TRBJ1-2
clone size: NA
D gene: NA

CDR3 protein: CASSTRKDGGARETQYF
CDR3 DNA: TGTGCCAGCAGTACCCGAAAGGACGGGGGGGCCCGGGAGACCCAGTACTTC
V gene: TRBV6-2/TRBV6-3
J gene: TRBJ2-5
clone size: NA
D gene: TRBD2

CDR3 protein: CASSLSGGSSYNEQFF
CDR3 DNA: TGTGCCAGCAGCCTTAGCGGCGGGAGCTCCTACAATGAGCAGTTCTTC
V gene: TRBV6-2/TRBV6-3
J gene: TRBJ2-1
clone size: once
D gene: TRBD2

CDR3 protein: CASSSTGSETQYF
CDR3 DNA: TGTGCCAGCTCATCGACAGGGTCGGAGACCCAGTACTTC
V gene: TRBV18
J gene: TRBJ2-5
clone size: NA
D gene: TRBD1

CDR3 protein: CSPGRRGGNGYTF
CDR3 DNA: TGCAGCCCCGGAAGGAGGGGAGGGAATGGCTACACCTTC
V gene: TRBV29-1
J gene: TRBJ1-2
clone size: NA
D gene: NA

CDR3 protein: CASSLSRGGNQPQHF
CDR3 DNA: TGTGCCAGCAGCTTAAGCAGGGGTGGCAATCAGCCCCAGCATTTT
V gene: TRBV7-9
J gene: TRBJ1-5
clone size: once
D gene: NA

CDR3 protein: CASSFSIFEGYTF
CDR3 DNA: TGTGCCAGCAGCTTTAGCATATTCGAAGGCTACACCTTC
V gene: TRBV7-9
J gene: TRBJ1-2
clone size: NA
D gene: NA

CDR3 protein: CASSPQEGTCPGELFF
CDR3 DNA: TGTGCCAGCAGCCCCCAGGAAGGGACTTGCCCGGGGGAGCTGTTTTTT
V gene: TRBV21-1
J gene: TRBJ2-2
clone size: NA
D gene: NA

CDR3 protein: CASSLGLAGAPTELQTDTQYF
CDR3 DNA: TGTGCCAGCAGCCTCGGACTAGCGGGGGCCCCCACTGAATTGCAAACAGATACGCAGTATTTT
V gene: TRBV7-3
J gene: TRBJ2-3
clone size: NA
D gene: TRBD2

CDR3 protein: CASSYVASGGPSTDTQYF
CDR3 DNA: TGTGCCAGCAGTTACGTGGCTAGCGGGGGCCCTAGCACAGATACGCAGTATTTT
V gene: TRBV6-2/TRBV6-3
J gene: TRBJ2-3
clone size: few
D gene: TRBD2

CDR3 protein: CASSGKGVNTEAFF
CDR3 DNA: TGTGCCAGCAGTGGGAAAGGGGTGAACACTGAAGCTTTCTTT
V gene: TRBV25-1
J gene: TRBJ1-1
clone size: few
D gene: NA

CDR3 protein: CASGRAGVRDTQYF
CDR3 DNA: TGTGCCAGCGGTCGAGCGGGAGTGAGAGATACGCAGTATTTT
V gene: TRBV27
J gene: TRBJ2-3
clone size: once
D gene: TRBD2

CDR3 protein: CASSSDRSLAGTQYF
CDR3 DNA: TGCGCCAGCAGCTCGGACAGGTCTCTCGCCGGTACGCAGTATTTT
V gene: TRBV5-1
J gene: TRBJ2-3
clone size: few
D gene: TRBD1

CDR3 protein: CASSVRDRVNTEAFF
CDR3 DNA: TGTGCCAGCAGCGTACGTGACAGGGTGAACACTGAAGCTTTCTTT
V gene: TRBV5-6
J gene: TRBJ1-1
clone size: NA
D gene: TRBD1

CDR3 protein: CASSPDRELETQYF
CDR3 DNA: TGTGCCAGCAGCCCCGACAGGGAGCTAGAGACCCAGTACTTC
V gene: TRBV6-2/TRBV6-3
J gene: TRBJ2-5
clone size: NA
D gene: TRBD1

CDR3 protein: CASSRLYDLNTEAFF
CDR3 DNA: TGTGCCAGCAGCCGACTCTACGACCTGAACACTGAAGCTTTCTTT
V gene: TRBV27
J gene: TRBJ1-1
clone size: few
D gene: NA

CDR3 protein: CASSQGSRTGQHEQFF
CDR3 DNA: TGTGCCAGCAGCCAAGGGAGCAGGACAGGGCAACATGAGCAGTTCTTC
V gene: TRBV3-1/TRBV3-2
J gene: TRBJ2-1
clone size: NA
D gene: TRBD1

CDR3 protein: CASSLGLGETQYF
CDR3 DNA: TGTGCCAGCAGCCTGGGACTAGGGGAGACCCAGTACTTC
V gene: TRBV7-2
J gene: TRBJ2-5
clone size: NA
D gene: TRBD2

CDR3 protein: CASSTGTANSPLHF
CDR3 DNA: TGTGCCAGCAGTACCGGGACAGCTAATTCACCCCTCCACTTT
V gene: TRBV2
J gene: TRBJ1-6
clone size: NA
D gene: TRBD1

CDR3 protein: CASSQASGGSSYNEQFF
CDR3 DNA: TGTGCCAGCAGCCAAGCTAGCGGGGGGTCTTCCTACAATGAGCAGTTCTTC
V gene: TRBV4-2
J gene: TRBJ2-1
clone size: NA
D gene: TRBD2

CDR3 protein: CASSQDWTGGVETQYF
CDR3 DNA: TGTGCCAGCAGCCAAGATTGGACAGGGGGCGTCGAGACCCAGTACTTC
V gene: TRBV3-1/TRBV3-2
J gene: TRBJ2-5
clone size: NA
D gene: TRBD1